This T cell receptor beta chain appears in the sequencing data of a study of cytomegalovirus exposure and HLA in healthy donors. Study observations and caveats: What a later analysis reportedly showed was that an Asian-associated ancestry cluster had fewer N-insertions than the roughly 670-donor mean. With high specificity and sensitivity, the classifier reportedly diagnosed cytomegalovirus status. Investigators reported 150 to 200 TCR beta chains as tied to cytomegalovirus.

It was with 60 Vbeta and 13 Jbeta primers that the PCR ran. TCRdb's copy holds only in-frame clones and misses some; the assay was immunoSEQ multiplex PCR. This table has approximately 37,000 clones, approximately 80% appearing once. CDR1 is SNHLY, CDR2 FYNNEI, per germline. The CDR3 totals 12 residues. V lost 8 bases to trimming and J lost 7 bases, with 12 bases between them. With regard to this clone: Antigen specificity is unknown.

This sequence was found in a woman aged 18-30 years in good health and CMV-seropositive. This chain joins TRBV2 and TRBJ2-1; TRBD1 is a possible D gene (6 bases). The source material was PBMCs. DNA of the CDR3: TGTGCCAGCGACAGGTCTTCGAATGAGCAGTTCTTC. Amino acid sequence: CASDRSSNEQFF.